Included here is one TCR beta chain sequence, with context. The data belong to a study of T cells after yellow fever vaccination. TCRdb re-derived calls from the 5' RACE reads in MiXCR, one entry per CDR3 protein. The repertoire has about 170,000 distinct CDR3 sequences, roughly 6.2% of them found once; the top ten carry roughly 3%. The germline V and J ends were trimmed by 8 bases and 3 bases, with 17 bases remaining between them. CDR3 length: 14 residues. Germline CDR1 and CDR2: MNHNS and SASEGT. Sequencing used CD4+ T cells sorted from PBMCs, obtained on the day of the first yellow fever vaccination. The source of this sequence is a man aged 18 to 35 who received the YFV17D yellow fever vaccine. The rearrangement links TRBV6-1 to TRBJ2-7; D might be TRBD1 or TRBD2, each matching 6 bases. CDR3 in amino acids: CASRPPGAVYEQYF. The CDR3 nucleotides read TGTGCCAGCCGGCCCCCGGGGGCGGTCTACGAGCAGTACTTC.